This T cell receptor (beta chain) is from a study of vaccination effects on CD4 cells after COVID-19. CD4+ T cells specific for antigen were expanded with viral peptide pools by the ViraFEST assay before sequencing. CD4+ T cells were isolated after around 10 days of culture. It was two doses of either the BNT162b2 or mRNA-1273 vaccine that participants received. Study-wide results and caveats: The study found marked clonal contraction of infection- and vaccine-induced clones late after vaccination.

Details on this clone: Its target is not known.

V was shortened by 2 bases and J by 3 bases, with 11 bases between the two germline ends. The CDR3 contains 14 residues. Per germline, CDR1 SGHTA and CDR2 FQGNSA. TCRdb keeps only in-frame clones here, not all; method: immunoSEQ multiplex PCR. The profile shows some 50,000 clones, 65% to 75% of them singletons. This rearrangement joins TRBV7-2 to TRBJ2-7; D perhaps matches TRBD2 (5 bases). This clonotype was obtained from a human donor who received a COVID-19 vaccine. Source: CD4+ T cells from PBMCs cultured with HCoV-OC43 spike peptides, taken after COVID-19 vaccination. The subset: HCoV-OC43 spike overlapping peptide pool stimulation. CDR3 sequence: CASSLSGAIYEQYF. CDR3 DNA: TGTGCCAGCAGCTTAAGCGGTGCTATCTACGAGCAGTACTTC.